These T cell receptor beta chains were read from a single sample in a study of blood T cell repertoires in COVID-19. Profiling relied on immunoSEQ multiplex PCR, and the TCRdb table lists in-frame clones only, not all of them. The repertoire includes about 110,000 clones, about three quarters of them detected once, and around 15% sits in the top ten. Sequenced material: peripheral blood. These receptors were collected from a woman of 80 years or more with active or convalescent COVID-19. Each CDR3 is given with its conserved first and last residue. The order of the fields is CDR3 protein, CDR3 DNA, D gene, V gene, J gene, clone size. A D gene is named only where the DNA matches it firmly. The size of a clone is reported for some rows only, either as once, few or many, or as a class for expanded clones.

cdr3_aa: CATNKSTDTQYF
cdr3_nt: TGTGCCACTAACAAAAGCACAGATACGCAGTATTTT
d_call: NA
v_call: TRBV24-1
j_call: TRBJ2-3
clone_size: NA

cdr3_aa: CASSFGQGTTGNTIYF
cdr3_nt: TGTGCCAGCAGCTTTGGACAGGGGACTACTGGAAACACCATATATTTT
d_call: TRBD1
v_call: TRBV5-4
j_call: TRBJ1-3
clone_size: NA

cdr3_aa: CASSLGGPNVGELFF
cdr3_nt: TGCGCCAGCAGCCTGGGCGGTCCCAACGTCGGGGAGCTGTTTTTT
d_call: NA
v_call: TRBV5-1
j_call: TRBJ2-2
clone_size: NA

cdr3_aa: CASSHPTGPSEQFF
cdr3_nt: TGTGCCAGCAGCCACCCGACAGGTCCCAGTGAGCAGTTCTTC
d_call: NA
v_call: TRBV14
j_call: TRBJ2-1
clone_size: NA

cdr3_aa: CASAVDSQETQYF
cdr3_nt: TGTGCCAGCGCCGTCGACAGCCAAGAGACCCAGTACTTC
d_call: NA
v_call: TRBV19
j_call: TRBJ2-5
clone_size: NA

cdr3_aa: CATSEGGSRLQQFF
cdr3_nt: TGTGCCACCAGTGAGGGGGGTTCTCGTCTTCAGCAGTTCTTC
d_call: NA
v_call: TRBV24-1
j_call: TRBJ2-1
clone_size: NA

cdr3_aa: CASSWTGTSGETQYF
cdr3_nt: TGCGCCAGCAGCTGGACCGGGACTAGTGGCGAGACCCAGTACTTC
d_call: TRBD2
v_call: TRBV5-1
j_call: TRBJ2-5
clone_size: NA

cdr3_aa: CASRRRQSGHQPQHF
cdr3_nt: TGTGCCAGCAGACGGAGACAGTCAGGCCATCAGCCCCAGCATTTT
d_call: NA
v_call: TRBV6-6
j_call: TRBJ1-5
clone_size: NA

cdr3_aa: CAWAGKSNQPQHF
cdr3_nt: TGTGCCTGGGCAGGGAAAAGCAATCAGCCCCAGCATTTT
d_call: NA
v_call: TRBV30
j_call: TRBJ1-5
clone_size: NA

cdr3_aa: CASSLSLAITDTQYF
cdr3_nt: TGCGCCAGCAGCTTGTCGCTAGCGATCACAGATACGCAGTATTTT
d_call: NA
v_call: TRBV5-1
j_call: TRBJ2-3
clone_size: NA

cdr3_aa: CASSSRGINTGELFF
cdr3_nt: TGTGCCAGCAGCTCCCGGGGGATAAACACCGGGGAGCTGTTTTTT
d_call: NA
v_call: TRBV7-9
j_call: TRBJ2-2
clone_size: NA

cdr3_aa: CASSYRAGQGNYGYTF
cdr3_nt: TGTGCCAGCAGTTACCGGGCGGGACAGGGGAACTATGGCTACACCTTC
d_call: TRBD1
v_call: TRBV6-5
j_call: TRBJ1-2
clone_size: NA

cdr3_aa: CASSQAPSGYGSEQFF
cdr3_nt: TGCGCCAGCAGCCAAGCTCCTAGCGGGTACGGGAGTGAGCAGTTCTTC
d_call: TRBD2
v_call: TRBV4-1
j_call: TRBJ2-1
clone_size: NA

cdr3_aa: CASSLGGSTGELFF
cdr3_nt: TGTGCCAGCAGCTTAGGTGGGAGCACCGGGGAGCTGTTTTTT
d_call: NA
v_call: TRBV7-9
j_call: TRBJ2-2
clone_size: NA

cdr3_aa: CASSAGGTSGFSTDTQYF
cdr3_nt: TGTGCCAGCAGCGCCGGGGGTACTAGCGGGTTTAGCACAGATACGCAGTATTTT
d_call: TRBD2
v_call: TRBV7-9
j_call: TRBJ2-3
clone_size: NA

cdr3_aa: CASSLRGALNTEAFF
cdr3_nt: TGTGCCAGTAGCTTACGGGGGGCATTGAACACTGAAGCTTTCTTT
d_call: NA
v_call: TRBV19
j_call: TRBJ1-1
clone_size: NA

cdr3_aa: CASSSRVENSPLHF
cdr3_nt: TGTGCCAGCAGCTCTCGGGTGGAAAATTCACCCCTCCACTTT
d_call: NA
v_call: TRBV7-8
j_call: TRBJ1-6
clone_size: few

cdr3_aa: CASRGLAGEQFF
cdr3_nt: TGTGCCAGCAGAGGACTAGCCGGTGAGCAGTTCTTC
d_call: TRBD2
v_call: TRBV9
j_call: TRBJ2-1
clone_size: NA

cdr3_aa: CASSYGGSFHNEQFF
cdr3_nt: TGTGCCAGCAGTTATGGCGGGAGCTTCCACAATGAGCAGTTCTTC
d_call: TRBD2
v_call: TRBV6-2/TRBV6-3
j_call: TRBJ2-1
clone_size: few

cdr3_aa: CASSAPTTGRRADTQYF
cdr3_nt: TGTGCCAGCAGTGCCCCCACCACCGGGAGGCGGGCAGATACGCAGTATTTT
d_call: TRBD2
v_call: TRBV6-1
j_call: TRBJ2-3
clone_size: NA

cdr3_aa: CSARMAGYTF
cdr3_nt: TGCAGTGCTAGAATGGCTGGCTACACCTTC
d_call: NA
v_call: TRBV20-1
j_call: TRBJ1-2
clone_size: NA

cdr3_aa: CATSRGLAGWTQYF
cdr3_nt: TGTGCCACCAGCAGAGGCCTAGCGGGATGGACCCAGTACTTC
d_call: TRBD2
v_call: TRBV15
j_call: TRBJ2-5
clone_size: NA

cdr3_aa: CASSLGQATNSPLHF
cdr3_nt: TGTGCCAGCAGCTTGGGGCAGGCAACTAATTCACCCCTCCACTTT
d_call: NA
v_call: TRBV5-4
j_call: TRBJ1-6
clone_size: NA

cdr3_aa: CASSLGQGNEKLFF
cdr3_nt: TGCGCCAGCAGCTTGGGACAGGGTAATGAAAAACTGTTTTTT
d_call: TRBD1
v_call: TRBV5-1
j_call: TRBJ1-4
clone_size: once

cdr3_aa: CASSYPKDRNQPQHF
cdr3_nt: TGTGCCAGCAGTTACCCAAAAGACAGAAATCAGCCCCAGCATTTT
d_call: NA
v_call: TRBV2
j_call: TRBJ1-5
clone_size: NA

cdr3_aa: CASSTPFDRGNEKLFF
cdr3_nt: TGTGCCAGTAGTACCCCCTTCGACAGGGGGAATGAAAAACTGTTTTTT
d_call: TRBD1
v_call: TRBV19
j_call: TRBJ1-4
clone_size: NA

cdr3_aa: CSVYRLAGSTDTQYF
cdr3_nt: TGCAGCGTCTACCGACTAGCGGGCAGCACAGATACGCAGTATTTT
d_call: TRBD2
v_call: TRBV29-1
j_call: TRBJ2-3
clone_size: NA

cdr3_aa: CASSQLGWETQYF
cdr3_nt: TGTGCCAGCAGCCAACTAGGGTGGGAGACCCAGTACTTC
d_call: NA
v_call: TRBV7-3
j_call: TRBJ2-5
clone_size: NA

cdr3_aa: CAHGTQTYEQYF
cdr3_nt: TGTGCCCACGGGACTCAGACCTACGAGCAGTACTTC
d_call: NA
v_call: TRBV30
j_call: TRBJ2-7
clone_size: NA

cdr3_aa: CASSQGWWPGGSTGGANVLTF
cdr3_nt: TGCGCCAGCAGCCAGGGGTGGTGGCCAGGGGGTTCTACGGGTGGGGCCAACGTCCTGACTTTC
d_call: TRBD1
v_call: TRBV4-1
j_call: TRBJ2-6
clone_size: NA

cdr3_aa: CASSRDHLEGIQYF
cdr3_nt: TGCGCCAGCAGCCGGGACCACCTGGAGGGCATTCAGTACTTC
d_call: NA
v_call: TRBV5-1
j_call: TRBJ2-4
clone_size: NA

cdr3_aa: CASSPLHAGVTYEQYF
cdr3_nt: TGTGCCAGCAGCCCCCTTCATGCGGGAGTGACCTACGAGCAGTACTTC
d_call: TRBD2
v_call: TRBV6-2/TRBV6-3
j_call: TRBJ2-7
clone_size: NA

cdr3_aa: CASSLVRLAGGISDEQFF
cdr3_nt: TGTGCCAGCAGCTTAGTTAGACTAGCGGGAGGGATATCCGATGAGCAGTTCTTC
d_call: TRBD2
v_call: TRBV7-2
j_call: TRBJ2-1
clone_size: NA

cdr3_aa: CASSLSSGTGVPHEQYF
cdr3_nt: TGTGCCAGCAGTTTATCCTCCGGGACAGGGGTTCCCCACGAGCAGTACTTC
d_call: TRBD1
v_call: TRBV28
j_call: TRBJ2-7
clone_size: NA